This T cell receptor (beta chain) was obtained from a study of cytomegalovirus exposure and HLA in healthy donors. The PCR had 60 Vbeta and 13 Jbeta primers. Some clones are missing from TCRdb's copy, which holds only in-frame ones; the method was immunoSEQ multiplex PCR. This table holds about 170,000 clones, 65% to 85% found once. V lost 5 bases to trimming and J lost 0 bases; unmatched junction nucleotides: 13. Germline V gene sequence: CDR1 SGHAT, CDR2 FQDESV (reference sequence). The length of the CDR3 is 19 residues. This clone has a handful of counts. The sequenced sample consisted of PBMCs. This TCR came from a woman under 30 in good health and CMV-seronegative. This rearrangement joins TRBV11-1 to TRBJ2-2; 9 positions agree with TRBD1. The CDR3 coding sequence is TGTGCCAGCAGCCGAAGGGGACAGGGTCGACGCGCGAACACCGGGGAGCTGTTTTTT. Protein: CASSRRGQGRRANTGELFF.